This T cell receptor (beta chain) was sequenced for a study of CD8 T cells in Susac syndrome. Per germline, CDR1 SGHDT and CDR2 YYEEEE. The length of the CDR3 is 13 residues. V was trimmed by 1 base and J by 1 base, leaving 4 bases between them. The sequenced target, TCR beta, came from blood CD8+ and CD4+ T cells. The multiple sclerosis controls, all treatment-naive patients, had relapsing-remitting disease that was stable or active. Bulk CD8+ and CD4+ cells came from magnetic negative isolation; CD8+ TEMRA by FACS. A quantity of about 0.5 to 1 ug RNA underwent reverse transcription using random hexamers. By means of immunoSEQ multiplex PCR, TCR beta CDR3 spanning 54 Vbeta and 13 Jbeta underwent amplification. TCRdb processed the immunoSEQ multiplex PCR reads anew with MiXCR; each CDR3 protein has one entry. The table records 300,000 or so distinct CDR3 sequences, roughly nine tenths of them present only once.

This sequence joins TRBV5-6 and TRBJ2-3; unclear D gene. The TCR sequence derives from a human donor with multiple sclerosis. Sequences were obtained from CD4+ T cells from PBMCs. The CDR3 region is CASSLYGTDTQYF. The DNA for the CDR3 is TGTGCCAGCAGCTTGTACGGCACAGATACGCAGTATTTT.